This T cell receptor beta chain was obtained from a study of cytomegalovirus exposure and HLA in healthy donors (dated by TCRdb to the late 2010s). Some background on the complete study: An earlier analysis of several hundred of the donors reported over 250 Gb of sequence data and around 110 million unique TCR beta sequences obtained from about 179 million T cells. HLA typing covered class I and class II loci at four-digit resolution. Genome-wide SNP genotypes for about three fifths of the roughly 670 donors were used in a later genetic analysis, which treated that subset as a discovery cohort. The number of donors typed differed by locus, with 629-630 for A, B, C, DRB1 and DQB1, 522 for DQA1, under 610 for DPA1, and some 440 for DPB1. The study aimed to test whether cataloging public T cell receptors could reveal signatures of past pathogen exposure. Every repertoire in the discovery cohort had been generated on one and the same sequencing platform. Among the roughly 410 genotyped donors, more than 70% belonged to the genetic ancestry cluster associated with self-reported Caucasian donors. Donor age, sex, ethnicity and CMV serostatus were compiled alongside the repertoire data. An early release that covered several hundred HLA-typed donors contained around 300 gigabases of sequencing data and approximately 85 million unique TCR sequences. The study used immunosequencing to profile the T cell repertoires of several hundred subjects and linked those repertoires to cytomegalovirus serostatus. The later analysis used no new phenotypic data to find candidate immune exposures, relying instead on TCR beta sequences and their occurrence across donors. Roughly 5 DR-DQ haplotypes were handled as single units for association and clustering because linkage in the cohort was strong. Along with the roughly 700-subject first cohort, a separate validation cohort of over a hundred different subjects was used. To predict cytomegalovirus infection status, the study combined high-throughput TCR immunosequencing, statistical association of individual TCRs with disease status, and machine learning. Among roughly 400 genotyped donors of the cohort, an average of around 240,000 unique TCR beta nucleotide sequences were sequenced per donor, approximately 20% of them non-productive. A later analysis re-examined previously published TCR beta repertoires from over 500 donors and added high-resolution HLA genotyping to investigate patterns of TCR occurrence. In an earlier analysis of roughly 600 of the donors, high-throughput TCR beta sequencing was used to judge whether each TCR beta V gene segment behaved as functional or pseudogenic.

The CDR3, from cysteine to phenylalanine, totals 14 residues. Only CDR3 DNA is held: 42 bases, read in frame from base 1. The junction carries 13 bases between V and J, which are trimmed by 6 bases and 2 bases respectively. Taken from the germline V gene, the CDR1 and CDR2 loops are SGHTA and FQGNSA. The research as a whole found: Because some donors lacked HLA typing at each locus, the association tests relied only on the typed subset. Specific HLA alleles were associated with roughly 17,000 TCR beta sequences at a false discovery rate of 0.05 in a later analysis. The sequencing pipeline was judged likely to have produced a cluster of highly shared sequence variants as a technical artifact. Correlated functional status among segregating V segments might be attributable to linkage disequilibrium, but an unknown experimental factor could not be ruled out. A later analysis found that TCR association rates varied across HLA loci, with DRB1 alleles showing the most associated TCRs and HLA-C alleles the fewest. In a later analysis, HLA-associated TCR beta chains were found to be more clonally expanded and to have lower generation probabilities than equally common non-associated chains. The study gave a list of roughly 150 TCR beta chains associated with cytomegalovirus. Several of the top co-occurrence clusters appeared to be linked to parvovirus B19, influenza, CMV and Epstein-Barr virus, according to a later analysis. A further reported finding was that TCR beta sequences accurately predicted the HLA-A and HLA-B alleles for most subjects in the first cohort. In both the original and validation cohorts, the classifier was reported to diagnose cytomegalovirus status with high specificity and sensitivity. Because counts were too low, seventeen rarely observed V segments, including chromosome 9 orphons, were left out of the earlier analysis of a few hundred of the donors. Most CMV-associated TCR beta chains appeared to be HLA-restricted in a later analysis, and the HLA associations seemed to be driven largely by CMV exposure. According to a later genetic analysis, donors in an Asian-associated ancestry cluster had fewer N-insertions in productive TCRs than the approximately 650-donor mean. In an earlier analysis of 587 of the donors, most TCR beta V segments appeared in productive rearrangements about 87% or about 30% of the time, broadly matching IMGT annotations. Some IMGT-functional V segments, including TRBV6-2 and TRBV6-3, could not be told apart with the 87-base-pair reads, so those segments were excluded. A later genetic analysis associated a missense DCLRE1C variant with V-gene and J-gene trimming of TCR beta chains, and an independent cohort replicated the association. In this cohort, only TCR beta chains were sequenced, and detectable features were limited by the absence of alpha or paired-chain data. Most TCR sequences were seen in very few donors, while some public TCRs were found in many individuals. The authors suggested that the approach could potentially be generalized to other disease states and immunological phenotypes. Immune exposure information for the cohort was limited to CMV serostatus. In vitro tests confirmed that a few of the cytomegalovirus-associated TCR beta chains recognize cytomegalovirus antigens. When HLA alleles, especially DR and DQ, strongly co-occurred, attributing TCR associations to individual alleles was difficult. Presence/absence analyses assumed roughly uniform sequencing depth across donors, an assumption that may not hold.

The cohort comprised 670 or so healthy bone marrow donors. Cohort members were all nominally healthy when sampled, although unrecorded immune exposures were likely present. The donor tested CMV seronegative, placing the donor among the 350 or so seronegative members of the cohort. A peripheral blood sample was collected from each donor, and TCR beta sequencing was performed on peripheral blood mononuclear cells. The Qiagen DNeasy Blood Extraction Kit was used to extract genomic DNA from the blood cell samples. As concerns this clone: There is no known antigen for this receptor. Base qualities are not provided; no much larger clone lies one nucleotide away.

Library method: the immunoSEQ multiplex PCR assay. For the multiplex PCR, a mixture combining 60 forward primers for TCR Vbeta segments and 13 reverse primers for TCR Jbeta segments was used. Amplification of the CDR3 region of rearranged TCR beta genes was performed with a multiplex PCR assay on genomic DNA. Amplified TCR beta libraries were sequenced as 87-base-pair reads on the Illumina HiSeq System. The authors' pipeline ran thus. Across the 670 or so repertoires, a later analysis counted roughly 77 million unique TCR beta chains, around 11 million of which were shared by at least two donors. Raw reads were error-corrected and collapsed into unique sequences with a nearest-neighbor algorithm that merged closely related sequences to remove PCR and sequencing errors. Alignment of CDR3 sequences to IMGT reference sequences was used to assign V, D and J gene segments. For a sequence to be retained, at least a six-nucleotide match to both a V gene segment and a J gene segment was required. A rearrangement counted as productive if the CDR3 had no stop codons and remained in frame with V and J, and every other rearrangement counted as non-productive. Following IMGT convention, CDR3 was defined as the stretch from the second conserved V-encoded cysteine to the conserved J-encoded phenylalanine. Sequences without an unambiguous match to a single V gene segment were excluded from the earlier analysis of almost 600 of the donors. In an earlier analysis of some 590 of the donors, a V segment was called functional when productive rearrangements were above 56.7%, and segregating when the standard deviation between donors exceeded 5%. A statistical classification framework was developed to diagnose cytomegalovirus status using the catalog of TCR beta chain sequences. In a later analysis, TCR nucleotide sequences were compared against IMGT/GENE-DB human TR gene sequences so that V and J genes could be assigned. In a later analysis, CDR3 sequences and most-parsimonious VDJ recombination scenarios were assigned using the TCRdist pipeline. A later analysis defined each TCR beta chain by its CDR3 amino acid sequence plus V-gene family, and excluded reads lacking a unique V-gene family. As a way to deal with suspected cross-contamination and a sequencing artifact, a later analysis dropped 500 to 700 nucleotide sequences that were highly shared and had low generation probability. In a later analysis, a clonal expansion index for each public chain was calculated from normalized within-repertoire ranks of inferred template counts. In a later analysis, generation probabilities were computed using a VDJ recombination model fitted to out-of-frame rearrangements, and the results were checked against IGoR. In a later analysis, TCR-TCR, TCR-HLA and TCR-CMV co-occurrence was scored with hypergeometric tests, and a repertoire-size bias correction was applied to TCR pairs. A later analysis estimated false discovery rates by permuting HLA or CMV assignments 20 times. A later analysis grouped co-occurring TCRs with DBSCAN, adding TCRdist sequence similarity when clustering within HLA-allele-positive subsets. For co-occurrence clustering, repertoires with fewer than 30,000 or more than 120,000 public chains were excluded, along with about five repertoires with anomalous nucleotide sharing. TCRdb holds this immuneACCESS table with in-frame rearrangements only. Some clones are missing; in checked studies, unresolved V genes explain under half, and the rest has no known cause. The DNA gave D and trimming, while V, J and clone size come from that table. In this sample the table shows 100,000 to 150,000 clones, around 78% of which occur a single time. The top ten clonotypes cover roughly 4% of the sample.

The sample comprised PBMCs. The TCR sequence derives from a man aged 35-49 years in good health and CMV-seronegative. The chain employs TRBV7-2 and TRBJ1-1, with no reliable assignment of the D segment. This receptor carries the CDR3 CASRRVRENTEAFF. The bases read TGTGCCAGCAGGAGGGTTAGGGAAAACACTGAAGCTTTCTTT. Joined to the reference TRBV7-2 and TRBJ1-1 proteins, this CDR3 gives the full variable domain: GAGVSQSPSNKVTEKGKDVELRCDPISGHTALYWYRQSLGQGLEFLIYFQGNSAPDKSGLPSDRFSAERTGGSVSTLTIQRTQQEDSAVYLCASRRVRENTEAFFGQGTRLTVV.